This is a list of T cell receptor beta chains from one sample in a study of technical replicates of blood from several donors. Profiled with immunoSEQ multiplex PCR; TCRdb holds only in-frame clones, not every one. The table lists more than 70,000 clones, 95% to 97% of them singletons. The source material was T cells isolated from PBMCs. The receptors were gathered from a human donor in good health. CDR3s include the opening cysteine and the closing phenylalanine or tryptophan. The D gene is left open where the match is weak. Some rows mark clone size as missing; the rest say once, few, many or name a class of expanded clone.

size	V	J	D	DNA	CDR3
-	TRBV7-9	TRBJ1-2	-	TGTGCCAGCAGCTTACAGGGGTCCTATGGCTACACCTTC	CASSLQGSYGYTF
-	TRBV6-5	TRBJ2-1	-	TGTGCCAGCAGTTACTCGGCTGGACTCAATGAGCAGTTCTTC	CASSYSAGLNEQFF
-	TRBV29-1	TRBJ1-2	-	TGCAGCGTTGAAGGGGCCTATGGCTACACCTTC	CSVEGAYGYTF
-	TRBV30	TRBJ1-1	TRBD1	TGTGCCTGCAGTCCGGGACAGGGGCTATCGAACACTGAAGCTTTCTTT	CACSPGQGLSNTEAFF
-	TRBV7-2	TRBJ2-6	-	TGTGCCAGCAGCTTAGTCGGCACCCCCGGGACAGGGGCCAACGTCCTGACTTTC	CASSLVGTPGTGANVLTF
once	TRBV4-1	TRBJ2-3	TRBD2	TGCGCCAGCAGCCTCAGAGCGGGGGTTGACACAGATACGCAGTATTTT	CASSLRAGVDTDTQYF
-	TRBV5-1	TRBJ2-7	TRBD1	TGCGCCAGCAGCTTTTGGGGACAGCATTCCTACGAGCAGTACTTC	CASSFWGQHSYEQYF
-	TRBV10-2	TRBJ1-2	-	TGCGCCATCTCACGGGGGTCGGACTATGGCTACACCTTC	CAISRGSDYGYTF
-	TRBV28	TRBJ2-7	TRBD1	TGTGCCAGCAGGGGCGGACAGGGTCAGTACTTC	CASRGGQGQYF
-	TRBV5-4	TRBJ1-1	-	TGTGCCAGCAGCCTAGCGTTGGACGGGGAAGCTTTCTTT	CASSLALDGEAFF
-	TRBV6-1	TRBJ1-2	-	TGTGCCAGCAGGTCAGACAACGTAATTGGGTATGGCTACACCTTC	CASRSDNVIGYGYTF
-	TRBV19	TRBJ1-1	-	TGTGCCAGTAACAGGACACCGAACACTGAAGCTTTCTTT	CASNRTPNTEAFF
-	TRBV6-1	TRBJ1-2	TRBD1	TGTGCCAGCAGTGAAGCATTATCAGGGGGTCACGGCTACACCTTC	CASSEALSGGHGYTF
many	TRBV13	TRBJ1-6	-	TGTGCCAGCAGTTTACAGGGATCTACCTATAATTCACCCCTCCACTTT	CASSLQGSTYNSPLHF
-	TRBV4-1	TRBJ1-2	-	TGCGCCAGCAGCCAACGGCAGGGTATTAACTATGGCTACACCTTC	CASSQRQGINYGYTF
-	TRBV7-4	TRBJ2-7	-	TGTGCCAGCAGCTTAGTACACCGCCAGTACTTC	CASSLVHRQYF
-	TRBV5-5	TRBJ2-4	TRBD2	TGTGCCAGCAGCCTGGACCCCGGGACTAGTATTCAGTACTTC	CASSLDPGTSIQYF
-	TRBV28	TRBJ2-3	-	TGTGCCAGCAGTCGATCCGGGTCCACAGATACGCAGTATTTT	CASSRSGSTDTQYF
-	TRBV5-8	TRBJ1-5	-	TGTGCCAGCCGACCACGACAAACAAATAGCAATCAGCCCCAGCATTTT	CASRPRQTNSNQPQHF
-	TRBV5-1	TRBJ1-6	-	TGCGCCAGCAGCTCAATGGCCCCCGGGATCTATAATTCACCCCTCCACTTT	CASSSMAPGIYNSPLHF
-	TRBV6-1	TRBJ2-6	-	TGTGCCAGCAGTAAGAGCTCTGGGGCCAACGTCCTGACTTTC	CASSKSSGANVLTF
-	TRBV13	TRBJ1-1	TRBD1	TGTGCCAGCAGCCCAGGGGGGCAGGGTGGAGCTTTCTTT	CASSPGGQGGAFF
-	TRBV4-1	TRBJ1-1	-	TGCGCCAGCAGCCAAGATTGGGGGGGGTCAGGAAACCTGAACACTGAAGCTTTCTTT	CASSQDWGGSGNLNTEAFF
-	TRBV5-1	TRBJ1-1	TRBD1	TGCGCCAGCAGCTTTTCACAGGGGGACACTGAAGCTTTCTTT	CASSFSQGDTEAFF
-	TRBV19	TRBJ2-2	-	TGTGCCAGTAGTATTGGGGGCGGCGGGGAGCTGTTTTTT	CASSIGGGGELFF
-	TRBV11-2	TRBJ1-1	TRBD1	TGTGCCAGCACGCACCTCCGGGACAGGTGGCCGGGCACTGAAGCTTTCTTT	CASTHLRDRWPGTEAFF
-	TRBV6-5	TRBJ2-7	TRBD1	TGTGCCAGCAGCCACCGGGACAGGGGTTCCTACGAGCAGTACTTC	CASSHRDRGSYEQYF
-	TRBV5-1	TRBJ1-1	-	TGCGCCAGCAGCCACCAGGGTTGGAACACTGAAGCTTTCTTT	CASSHQGWNTEAFF
-	TRBV2	TRBJ2-3	TRBD1	TGTGCCAGCAGTGCCGGGACAGGGATCAGCACAGATACGCAGTATTTT	CASSAGTGISTDTQYF
-	TRBV2	TRBJ1-1	-	TGTGCCAGCAGTATCACAGGGTTCACTGAAGCTTTCTTT	CASSITGFTEAFF
-	TRBV7-8	TRBJ1-1	-	TGTGCCAGCAGCTATGGAGTCGACACTGAAGCTTTCTTT	CASSYGVDTEAFF
-	TRBV27	TRBJ2-7	-	TGTGCCAGCAGTTATGGAGCCCCGACCTCCTACGAGCAGTACTTC	CASSYGAPTSYEQYF
-	TRBV4-1	TRBJ2-1	-	TGCGCCAGCAGCGAAAACCCCCCCGGGCAGGGATACTACAATGAGCAGTTCTTC	CASSENPPGQGYYNEQFF
-	TRBV7-4	TRBJ1-5	TRBD1	TGTGCCAGCAGCCTACTTTTCAATACTCGGCAGGGGGGTTTTAGCAATCAGCCCCAGCATTTT	CASSLLFNTRQGGFSNQPQHF
-	TRBV7-9	TRBJ1-5	-	TGTGCCAGCAGCTTGCGGGGGGACAGCAATCAGCCCCAGCATTTT	CASSLRGDSNQPQHF
-	TRBV6-1	TRBJ1-3	TRBD1	TGTGCCAGCAGGGTCCAGGGGGCTGGAAACACCATATATTTT	CASRVQGAGNTIYF